What follows are 6 T cell receptor beta chains derived from one specimen sequenced in a study of identical twins. In TCRdb, the 5' RACE reads were re-called with MiXCR into one record per CDR3 protein. The profile shows 550,000 to 700,000 distinct CDR3 sequences, 21% of them singletons. This sample also belongs to another study, concerning T cells expressing NK-cell markers.

Sequenced sample: PBMCs. The receptors stem from a woman between 18 and 29 years old in good health.

This clonotype has more than one count but fewer than ten. The chain couples TRBV28 to TRBJ2-2; either TRBD1 or TRBD2 may supply D (5 bases each). Trimming took 6 bases from V and 3 from J, leaving 20 bases between them. The germline V gene encodes CDR1 MDHEN and CDR2 SYDVKM. The CDR3 runs 17 residues. CDR3 residues: CASSRAPPGTDTGELFF. The CDR3, as DNA: TGTGCCAGCAGCCGAGCCCCCCCCGGGACGGACACCGGGGAGCTGTTTTTT. The entire variable domain, with the rest obtained from reference TRBV28 and TRBJ2-2, is as follows: DVKVTQSSRYLVKRTGEKVFLECVQDMDHENMFWYRQDPGLGLRLIYFSYDVKMKEKGDIPEGYSVSREKKERFSLILESASTNQTSMYLCASSRAPPGTDTGELFFGEGSRLTVL.

In this sample, this clonotype turned up many times. The gene calls are TRBV11-2 and TRBJ2-1; 8 nucleotides line up with TRBD1. The CDR3 is 15 amino acids. CDR1 and CDR2 (germline): SGHAT, FQNNGV. The V segment lost 5 bases and the J segment 2 bases; nucleotides outside the gene matches: 5. In DNA form, the CDR3 reads TGTGCCAGCAGCCTTGGACAGGGCCCCTACAATGAGCAGTTCTTC. Amino acid sequence: CASSLGQGPYNEQFF.

The chain is built from TRBV24-1 and TRBJ2-1, with unresolved D. Germline CDR1 is KGHDR and CDR2 is SFDVKD. The germline V and J ends were trimmed by 5 bases and 3 bases, with 7 bases remaining between them. The length of the CDR3 is 13 residues. This CDR3 is CATSAWDYNEQFF. CDR3 coding DNA: TGTGCCACCAGTGCGTGGGACTACAATGAGCAGTTCTTC.

This clonotype was counted a few times. This chain links TRBV7-3 with TRBJ1-2; tentative D call: TRBD1 (5 bases). CDR3 length: 14 amino acids. Germline V CDR1 and CDR2: SGHTA, FQGTGA. Between the trimmed V and J ends, which lost 3 bases and 6 bases, there was a span of 14 bases. Here the CDR3 DNA reads TGTGCCAGCAGCTTTCAGGGAGGTTCGGATGGCTACACCTTC. Translating gives CASSFQGGSDGYTF. Variable domain in full (rest from reference TRBV7-3 and TRBJ1-2): GAGVSQTPSNKVTEKGKYVELRCDPISGHTALYWYRQSLGQGPEFLIYFQGTGAADDSGLPNDRFFAVRPEGSVSTLKIQRTERGDSAVYLCASSFQGGSDGYTFGSGTRLTVV.

The chain is built from TRBV5-5 and TRBJ2-2, with a tentative D call TRBD2 (5 bases). Looked up from germline, CDR1 is SGHKS and CDR2 is YYEKEE (reference sequence). V lost 0 bases and J lost 8, with 8 bases in between. This CDR3 has 13 residues. The CDR3 DNA follows: TGTGCCAGCAGCTTGGGAACGGGGGGGGAGCTGTTTTTT. This encodes CASSLGTGGELFF. The full variable domain, in which reference TRBV5-5 and TRBJ2-2 provide the parts outside the CDR3, is DAGVTQSPTHLIKTRGQQVTLRCSPISGHKSVSWYQQVLGQGPQFIFQYYEKEERGRGNFPDRFSARQFPNYSSELNVNALLLGDSALYLCASSLGTGGELFFGEGSRLTVL.

The J gene is TRBJ2-3, the V gene TRBV5-1; TRBD2 matches 13 bases. The germline V gene has CDR1 SGHRS and CDR2 YFSETQ. The trim removed 4 bases at V and 9 bases at J, leaving 5 bases unmatched. This CDR3 is built from 14 residues. The CDR3 sequence: CASSPGTSGVTQYF. CDR3 nucleotide sequence: TGCGCCAGCAGCCCGGGGACTAGCGGGGTGACGCAGTATTTT.